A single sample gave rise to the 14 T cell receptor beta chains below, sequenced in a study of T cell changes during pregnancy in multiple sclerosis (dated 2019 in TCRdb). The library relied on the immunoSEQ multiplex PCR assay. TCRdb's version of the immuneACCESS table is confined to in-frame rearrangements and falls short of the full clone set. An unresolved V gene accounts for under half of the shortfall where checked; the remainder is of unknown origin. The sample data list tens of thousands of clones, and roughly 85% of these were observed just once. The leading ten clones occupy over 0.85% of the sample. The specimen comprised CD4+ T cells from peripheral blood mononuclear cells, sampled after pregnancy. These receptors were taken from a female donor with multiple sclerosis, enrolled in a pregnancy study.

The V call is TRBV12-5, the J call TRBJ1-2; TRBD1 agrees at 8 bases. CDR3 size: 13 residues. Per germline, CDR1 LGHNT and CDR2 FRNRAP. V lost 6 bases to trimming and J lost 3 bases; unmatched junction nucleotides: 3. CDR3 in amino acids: CASGPTGDYGYTF. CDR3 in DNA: TGTGCTAGTGGACCGACAGGGGACTATGGCTACACCTTC.

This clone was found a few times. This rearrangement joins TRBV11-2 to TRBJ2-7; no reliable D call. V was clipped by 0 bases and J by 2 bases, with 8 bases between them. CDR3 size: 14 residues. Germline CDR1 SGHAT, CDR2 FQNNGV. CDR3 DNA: TGTGCCAGCAGCTTAGACAGGCTGACCTACGAGCAGTACTTC. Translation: CASSLDRLTYEQYF.

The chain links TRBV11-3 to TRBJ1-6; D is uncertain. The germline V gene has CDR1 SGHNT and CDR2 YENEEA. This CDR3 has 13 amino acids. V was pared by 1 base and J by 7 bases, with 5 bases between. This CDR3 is CASSLGLNSPLHF. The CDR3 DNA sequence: TGTGCCAGCAGCTTAGGTCTCAATTCACCCCTCCACTTT. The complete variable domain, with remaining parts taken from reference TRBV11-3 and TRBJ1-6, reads EAGVVQSPRYKIIEKKQPVAFWCNPISGHNTLYWYLQNLGQGPELLIRYENEEAVDDSQLPKDRFSAERLKGVDSTLKIQPAELGDSAVYLCASSLGLNSPLHFGNGTRLTVT.

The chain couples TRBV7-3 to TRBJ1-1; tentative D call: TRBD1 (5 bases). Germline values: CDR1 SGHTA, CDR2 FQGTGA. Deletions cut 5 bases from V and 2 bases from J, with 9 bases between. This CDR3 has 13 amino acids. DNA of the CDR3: TGTGCCAGCAGCCAACAGGCAAACACTGAAGCTTTCTTT. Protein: CASSQQANTEAFF.

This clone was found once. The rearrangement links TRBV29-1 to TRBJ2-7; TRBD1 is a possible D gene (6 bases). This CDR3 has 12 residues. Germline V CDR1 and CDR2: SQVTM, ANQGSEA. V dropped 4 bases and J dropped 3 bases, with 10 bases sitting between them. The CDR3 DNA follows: TGCAGCGTTGGCCAAGGGGGCTACGAGCAGTACTTC. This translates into CSVGQGGYEQYF.

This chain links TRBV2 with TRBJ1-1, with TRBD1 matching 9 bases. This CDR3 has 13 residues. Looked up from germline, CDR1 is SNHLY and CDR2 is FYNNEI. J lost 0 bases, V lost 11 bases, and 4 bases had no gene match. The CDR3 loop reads CAGDRELNTEAFF. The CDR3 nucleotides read TGTGCCGGGGACAGGGAACTGAACACTGAAGCTTTCTTT.

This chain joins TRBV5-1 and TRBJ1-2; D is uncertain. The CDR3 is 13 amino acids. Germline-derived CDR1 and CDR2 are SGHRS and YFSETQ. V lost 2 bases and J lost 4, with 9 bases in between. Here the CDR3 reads CASSLSPTYGYTF. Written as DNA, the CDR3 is TGCGCCAGCAGCTTATCTCCTACCTATGGCTACACCTTC.

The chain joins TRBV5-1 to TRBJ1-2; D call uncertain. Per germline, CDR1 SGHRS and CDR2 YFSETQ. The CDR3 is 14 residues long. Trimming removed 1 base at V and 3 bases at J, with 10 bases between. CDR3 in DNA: TGCGCCAGCAGCTTGACAGACCTCTACTATGGCTACACCTTC. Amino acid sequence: CASSLTDLYYGYTF.

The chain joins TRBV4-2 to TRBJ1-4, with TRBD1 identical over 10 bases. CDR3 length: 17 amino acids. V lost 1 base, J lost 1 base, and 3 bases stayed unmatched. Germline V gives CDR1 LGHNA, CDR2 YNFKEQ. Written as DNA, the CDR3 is TGTGCCAGCAGCCAAGGGGGGACAGGGGAAACTAATGAAAAACTGTTTTTT. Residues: CASSQGGTGETNEKLFF.

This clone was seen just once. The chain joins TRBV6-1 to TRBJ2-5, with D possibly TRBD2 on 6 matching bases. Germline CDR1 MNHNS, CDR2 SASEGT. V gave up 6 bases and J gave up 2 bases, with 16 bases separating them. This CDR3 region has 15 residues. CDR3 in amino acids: CASRRLDHSQETQYF. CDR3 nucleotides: TGTGCCAGCAGGCGACTAGACCACTCTCAAGAGACCCAGTACTTC.

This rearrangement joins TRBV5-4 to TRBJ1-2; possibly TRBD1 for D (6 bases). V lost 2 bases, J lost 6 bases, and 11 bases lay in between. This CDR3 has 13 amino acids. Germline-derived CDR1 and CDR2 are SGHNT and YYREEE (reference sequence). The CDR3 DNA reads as TGTGCCAGCAGCTTAGAGAACAGGGATGGCTACACCTTC. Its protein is CASSLENRDGYTF.

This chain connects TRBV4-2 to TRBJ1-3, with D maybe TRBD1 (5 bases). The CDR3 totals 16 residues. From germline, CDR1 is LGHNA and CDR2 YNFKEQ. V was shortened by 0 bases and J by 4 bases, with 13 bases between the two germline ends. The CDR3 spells CASSQDWTPRGNTIYF. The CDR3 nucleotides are TGTGCCAGCAGCCAAGACTGGACACCCCGCGGAAACACCATATATTTT.

The CDR3 is CASSWGGTGGYTF. The CDR3 coding sequence is TGTGCCAGCAGCTGGGGGGGGACAGGGGGCTACACCTTC. This chain connects TRBV7-8 to TRBJ1-2; 9 positions agree with TRBD1. The CDR3 loop spans 13 amino acids. The V and J ends lost 4 bases and 8 bases, in that order; junction bases with no gene match: 5. Germline V gives CDR1 SGHVS, CDR2 FQNEAQ.

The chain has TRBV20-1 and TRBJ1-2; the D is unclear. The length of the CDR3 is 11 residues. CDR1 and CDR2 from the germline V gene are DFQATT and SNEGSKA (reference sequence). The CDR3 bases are TGCAGCACTGGTTCGGACTATGGCTACACCTTC. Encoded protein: CSTGSDYGYTF.